This T cell receptor beta chain was profiled in a study of cytomegalovirus exposure and HLA in healthy donors. Findings of the study overall: Later analysis identified 16,951 TCR beta sequences associated with HLA alleles, using a false discovery rate threshold of 0.05. An ancestry cluster, one associated with Asian ancestry, reportedly showed fewer N-insertions than the roughly 610-donor mean in a later analysis. Presence/absence comparisons presumed near-even sequencing depth among donors.

Trimming removed 7 bases from V and 3 bases from J, with 15 bases in between. Germline assignment: CDR1 MNHNS and CDR2 SASEGT. The CDR3 covers 15 residues. In regard to this clone: Its target is unknown.

PCR primers comprised 60 Vbeta and 13 Jbeta primers. TCRdb keeps only in-frame clones here, not all; method: immunoSEQ multiplex PCR. Seen here are about 190,000 clones, about 83% observed once, and the top ten hold under 2%. Sequencing used PBMCs. This TCR was sampled from a man aged 35 to 55 in good health and CMV-seropositive. The chain combines TRBV6-1 with TRBJ1-4; D not resolved. CDR3 sequence reads: CASTSRREPNEKLFF. Here the CDR3 DNA reads TGTGCCAGCACCTCAAGGAGGGAACCTAATGAAAAACTGTTTTTT.